The clone carrying this T cell receptor (beta chain) occurred once. This sample is drawn from a study of technical replicates of blood from a handful of donors. Generated by immunoSEQ multiplex PCR, the TCRdb table keeps only in-frame clones and is missing some. The sample yields about 62,000 clones, roughly nine tenths seen once. This CDR3 region has 15 residues. J lost 6 bases, V lost 5 bases, and 12 bases had no gene match. Germline V CDR1 and CDR2: MNHEY, SMNVEV (reference sequence). The receptor was derived from a human donor in good health. Some clones in this sample may be carry-over from other donors' samples. Input material: PBMCs. The chain carries TRBV27 and TRBJ1-2; 7 nucleotides match TRBD1. CDR3 in DNA: TGTGCCAGCAGTCCCTACAGGGGACCCCCAAATGGCTACACCTTC. Translating gives CASSPYRGPPNGYTF.